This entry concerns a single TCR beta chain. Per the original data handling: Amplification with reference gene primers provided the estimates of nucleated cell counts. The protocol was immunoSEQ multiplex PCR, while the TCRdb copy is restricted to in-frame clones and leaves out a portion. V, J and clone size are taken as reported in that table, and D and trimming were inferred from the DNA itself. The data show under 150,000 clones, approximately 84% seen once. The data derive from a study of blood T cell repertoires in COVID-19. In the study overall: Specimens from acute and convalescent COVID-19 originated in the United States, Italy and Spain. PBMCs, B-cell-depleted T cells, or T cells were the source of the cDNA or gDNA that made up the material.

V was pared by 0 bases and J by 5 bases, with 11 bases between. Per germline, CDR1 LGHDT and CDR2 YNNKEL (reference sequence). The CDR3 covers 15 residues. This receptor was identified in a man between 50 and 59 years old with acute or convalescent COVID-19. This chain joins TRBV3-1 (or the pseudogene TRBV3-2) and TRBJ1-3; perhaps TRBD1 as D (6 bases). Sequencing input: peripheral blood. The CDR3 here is CASSQDLGHRNTIYF. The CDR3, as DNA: TGTGCCAGCAGCCAAGATCTGGGACACAGAAACACCATATATTTT.